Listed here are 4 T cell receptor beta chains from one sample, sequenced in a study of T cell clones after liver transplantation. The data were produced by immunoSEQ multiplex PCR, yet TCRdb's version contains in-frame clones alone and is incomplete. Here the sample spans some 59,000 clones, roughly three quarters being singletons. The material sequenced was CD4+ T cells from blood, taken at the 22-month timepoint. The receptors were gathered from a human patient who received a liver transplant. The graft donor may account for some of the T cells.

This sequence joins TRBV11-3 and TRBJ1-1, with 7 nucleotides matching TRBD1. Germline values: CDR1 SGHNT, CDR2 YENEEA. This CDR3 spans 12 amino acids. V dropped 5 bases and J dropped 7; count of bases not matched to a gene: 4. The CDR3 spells CASSAYRGEAFF. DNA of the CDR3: TGTGCCAGCAGCGCCTACAGGGGTGAAGCTTTCTTT.

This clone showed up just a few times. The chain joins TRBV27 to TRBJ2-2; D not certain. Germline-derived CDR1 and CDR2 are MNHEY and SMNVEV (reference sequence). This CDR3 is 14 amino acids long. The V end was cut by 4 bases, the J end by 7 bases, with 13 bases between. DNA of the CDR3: TGTGCCAGCAGTTCCCCTGTACGAAACGGGGAGCTGTTTTTT. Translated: CASSSPVRNGELFF.

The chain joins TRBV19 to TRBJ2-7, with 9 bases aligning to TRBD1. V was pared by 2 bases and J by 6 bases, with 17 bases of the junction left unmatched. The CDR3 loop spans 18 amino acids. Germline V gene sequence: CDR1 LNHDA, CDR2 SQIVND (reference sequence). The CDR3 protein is CASSITGTGMGYEAEQYF. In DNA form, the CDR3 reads TGTGCCAGTAGTATAACCGGGACAGGGATGGGGTATGAAGCCGAGCAGTACTTC.

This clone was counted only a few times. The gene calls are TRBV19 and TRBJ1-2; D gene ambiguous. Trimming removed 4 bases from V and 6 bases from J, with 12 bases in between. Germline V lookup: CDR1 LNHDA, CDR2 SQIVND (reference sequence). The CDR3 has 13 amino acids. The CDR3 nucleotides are TGTGCCAGTAGTACATCGACGGAAGATGGCTACACCTTC. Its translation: CASSTSTEDGYTF.